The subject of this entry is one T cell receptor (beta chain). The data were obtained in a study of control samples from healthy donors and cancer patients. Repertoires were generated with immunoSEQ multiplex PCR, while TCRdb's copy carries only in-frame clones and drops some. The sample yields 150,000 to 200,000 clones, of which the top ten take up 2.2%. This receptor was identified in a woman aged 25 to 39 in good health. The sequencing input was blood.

The CDR3 reads CASSVRPDATNEKLFF. DNA for the CDR3: TGTGCCAGCAGCGTGCGCCCCGACGCGACTAATGAAAAACTGTTTTTT. The chain links TRBV11-2 to TRBJ1-4, with D unclear. The CDR3 runs 16 residues. The germline V gene has CDR1 SGHAT and CDR2 FQNNGV. V lost 5 bases to trimming and J lost 2 bases, with 15 bases between them.